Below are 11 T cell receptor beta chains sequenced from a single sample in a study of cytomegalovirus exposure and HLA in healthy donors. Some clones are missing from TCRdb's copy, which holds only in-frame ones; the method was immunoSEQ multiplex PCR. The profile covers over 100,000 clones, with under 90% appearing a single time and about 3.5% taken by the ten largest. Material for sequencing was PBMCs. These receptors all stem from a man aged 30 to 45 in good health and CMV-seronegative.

The CDR3 here is CASSLVWLASDTQYF. The CDR3 coding sequence is TGTGCCAGCAGCTTAGTTTGGCTAGCGTCAGATACGCAGTATTTT. This sequence joins TRBV11-2 and TRBJ2-3, with TRBD2 as a possible D gene (6 bases). Trimming left V 1 base short and J 4 bases short, with 12 bases between. CDR1 is SGHAT, CDR2 FQNNGV, per germline. The CDR3 contains 15 residues.

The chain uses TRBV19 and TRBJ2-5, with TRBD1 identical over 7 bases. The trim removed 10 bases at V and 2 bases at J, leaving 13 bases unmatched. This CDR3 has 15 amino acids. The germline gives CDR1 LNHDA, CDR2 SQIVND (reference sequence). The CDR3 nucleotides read TGTGCCACCTCGTTCCGGGACAGAGTACAAGAGACCCAGTACTTC. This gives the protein CATSFRDRVQETQYF.

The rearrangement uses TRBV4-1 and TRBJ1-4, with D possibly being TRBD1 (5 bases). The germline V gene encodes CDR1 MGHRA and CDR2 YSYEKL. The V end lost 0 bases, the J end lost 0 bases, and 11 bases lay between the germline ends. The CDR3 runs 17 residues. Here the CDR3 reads CASSQDRGTSTNEKLFF. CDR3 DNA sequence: TGCGCCAGCAGCCAAGATCGGGGGACCTCAACTAATGAAAAACTGTTTTTT.

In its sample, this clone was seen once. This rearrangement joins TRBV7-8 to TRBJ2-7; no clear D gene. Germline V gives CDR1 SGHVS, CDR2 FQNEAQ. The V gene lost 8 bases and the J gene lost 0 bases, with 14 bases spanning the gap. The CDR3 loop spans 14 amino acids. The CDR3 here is CASREHSSSYEQYF. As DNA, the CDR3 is TGTGCCAGCCGTGAGCACTCGAGCTCCTACGAGCAGTACTTC.

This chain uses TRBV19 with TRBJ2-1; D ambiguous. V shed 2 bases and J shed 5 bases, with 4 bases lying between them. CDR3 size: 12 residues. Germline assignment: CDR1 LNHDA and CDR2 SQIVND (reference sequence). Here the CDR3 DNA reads TGTGCCAGTAGTATATCTCACAATGAGCAGTTCTTC. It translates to CASSISHNEQFF.

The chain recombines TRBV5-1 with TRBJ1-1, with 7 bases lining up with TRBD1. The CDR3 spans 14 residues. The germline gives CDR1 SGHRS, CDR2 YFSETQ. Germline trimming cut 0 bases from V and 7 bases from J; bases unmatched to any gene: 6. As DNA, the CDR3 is TGCGCCAGCAGCTTGGCCGCGGGACAGCTTGAAGCTTTCTTT. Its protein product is CASSLAAGQLEAFF.

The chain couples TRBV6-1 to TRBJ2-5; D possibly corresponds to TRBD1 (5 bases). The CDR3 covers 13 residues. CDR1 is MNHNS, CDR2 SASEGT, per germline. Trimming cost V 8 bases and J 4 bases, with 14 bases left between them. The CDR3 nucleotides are TGTGCCAGCGGGATGACAGTGGTAGAGACCCAGTACTTC. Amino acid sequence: CASGMTVVETQYF.

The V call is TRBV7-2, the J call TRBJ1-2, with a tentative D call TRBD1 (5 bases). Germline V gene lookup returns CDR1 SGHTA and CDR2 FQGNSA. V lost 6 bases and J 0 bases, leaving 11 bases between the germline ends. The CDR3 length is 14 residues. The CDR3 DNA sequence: TGTGCCAGCAGTTCGACAGCCTCTAACTATGGCTACACCTTC. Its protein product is CASSSTASNYGYTF.

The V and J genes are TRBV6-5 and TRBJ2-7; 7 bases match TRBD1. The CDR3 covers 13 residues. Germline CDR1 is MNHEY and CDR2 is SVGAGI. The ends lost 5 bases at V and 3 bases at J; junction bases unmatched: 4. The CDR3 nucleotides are TGTGCCAGCAGTAGGGCAGGGGGCTACGAGCAGTACTTC. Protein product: CASSRAGGYEQYF.

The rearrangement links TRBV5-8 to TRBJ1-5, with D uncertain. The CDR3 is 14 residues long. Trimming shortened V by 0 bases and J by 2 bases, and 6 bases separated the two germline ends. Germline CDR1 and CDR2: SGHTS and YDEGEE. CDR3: CASSLVGGNQPQHF. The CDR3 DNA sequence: TGTGCCAGCAGCTTGGTTGGAGGCAATCAGCCCCAGCATTTT. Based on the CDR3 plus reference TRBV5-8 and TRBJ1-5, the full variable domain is EAGVTQSPTHLIKTRGQQATLRCSPISGHTSVYWYQQALGLGLQFLLWYDEGEERNRGNFPPRFSGRQFPNYSSELNVNALELEDSALYLCASSLVGGNQPQHFGDGTRLSIL.

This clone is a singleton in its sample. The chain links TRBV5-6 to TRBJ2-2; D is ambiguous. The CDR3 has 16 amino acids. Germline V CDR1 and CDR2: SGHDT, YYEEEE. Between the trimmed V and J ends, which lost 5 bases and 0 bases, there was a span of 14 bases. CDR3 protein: CASSILVSPNTGELFF. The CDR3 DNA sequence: TGTGCCAGCAGTATCTTAGTTAGCCCGAACACCGGGGAGCTGTTTTTT.